These T cell receptor beta chains were read from a single sample in a study of beta chain features in type 1 diabetes. Sequencing used immunoSEQ multiplex PCR; TCRdb keeps in-frame clones, though not all of them. The sample has a few hundred thousand clones; roughly a tenth are singletons. The sequenced material came from naive CD4+ T cells from blood. Receptor source: a man aged 25 to 40 with type 1 diabetes. Both conserved end residues are part of each CDR3. The order of the fields is CDR3 protein, V gene, CDR3 length.

cdr3_aa: CASSAGTIHTDTQYF
v_call: TRBV7-9
cdr3_length: 15

cdr3_aa: CASSRQPNYGYTF
v_call: TRBV2
cdr3_length: 13

cdr3_aa: CASSFGTSGRPQHF
v_call: TRBV6-5
cdr3_length: 14

cdr3_aa: CASSQGDAGRHTQYF
v_call: TRBV4-2
cdr3_length: 15

cdr3_aa: CASSLLGHPDYEQYF
v_call: TRBV5-1
cdr3_length: 15

cdr3_aa: CASSLRVAGTEAFF
v_call: TRBV5-1
cdr3_length: 14

cdr3_aa: CASSSGGGTEAFF
v_call: TRBV7-9
cdr3_length: 13

cdr3_aa: CASSLDRDHGYTF
v_call: TRBV5-1
cdr3_length: 13

cdr3_aa: CASSWPGQGNTIYF
v_call: TRBV13
cdr3_length: 14

cdr3_aa: CASRLDTDYGYTF
v_call: TRBV28
cdr3_length: 13